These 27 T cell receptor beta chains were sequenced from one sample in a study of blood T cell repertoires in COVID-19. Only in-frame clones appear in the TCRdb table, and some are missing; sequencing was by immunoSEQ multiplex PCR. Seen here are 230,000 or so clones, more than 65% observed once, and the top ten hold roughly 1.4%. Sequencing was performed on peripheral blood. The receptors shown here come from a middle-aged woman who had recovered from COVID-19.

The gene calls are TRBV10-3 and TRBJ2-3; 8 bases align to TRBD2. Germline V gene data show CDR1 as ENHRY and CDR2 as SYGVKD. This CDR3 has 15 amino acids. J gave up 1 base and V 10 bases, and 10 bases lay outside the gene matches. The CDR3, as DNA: TGTGCCACTTGCACTAGCGGACAAGGCACAGATACGCAGTATTTT. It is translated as CATCTSGQGTDTQYF.

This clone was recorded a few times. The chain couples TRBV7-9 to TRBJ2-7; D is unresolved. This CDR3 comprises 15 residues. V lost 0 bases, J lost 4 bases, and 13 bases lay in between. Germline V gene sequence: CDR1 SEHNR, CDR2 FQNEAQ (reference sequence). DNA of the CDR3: TGTGCCAGCAGCTTAGCGGCGGATAAACCTTACGAGCAGTACTTC. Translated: CASSLAADKPYEQYF.

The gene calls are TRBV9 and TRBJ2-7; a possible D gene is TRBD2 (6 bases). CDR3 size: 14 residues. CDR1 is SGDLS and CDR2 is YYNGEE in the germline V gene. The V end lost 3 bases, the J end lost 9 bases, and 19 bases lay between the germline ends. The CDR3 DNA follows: TGTGCCAGCAGCGAATCCGGGAGAGGGGATTGGCAGTACTTC. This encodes CASSESGRGDWQYF.

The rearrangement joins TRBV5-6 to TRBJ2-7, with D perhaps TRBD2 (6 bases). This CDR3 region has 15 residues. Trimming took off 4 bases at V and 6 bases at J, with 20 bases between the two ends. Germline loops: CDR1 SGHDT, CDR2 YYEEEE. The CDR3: CASSPLEGRMREQYF. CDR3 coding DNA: TGTGCCAGCAGCCCTCTTGAAGGGAGGATGCGCGAGCAGTACTTC.

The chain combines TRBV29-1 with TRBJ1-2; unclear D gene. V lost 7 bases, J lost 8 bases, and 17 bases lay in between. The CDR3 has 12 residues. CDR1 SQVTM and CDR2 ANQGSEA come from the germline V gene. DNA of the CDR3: TGCAGCGCATCCCGGTCGACATCCGGCTACACCTTC. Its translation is CSASRSTSGYTF.

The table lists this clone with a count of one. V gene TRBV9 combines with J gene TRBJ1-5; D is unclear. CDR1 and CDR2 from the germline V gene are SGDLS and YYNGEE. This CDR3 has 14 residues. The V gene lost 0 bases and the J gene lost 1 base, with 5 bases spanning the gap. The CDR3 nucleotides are TGTGCCAGCAGCGTAGTCCAGAGCAATCAGCCCCAGCATTTT. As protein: CASSVVQSNQPQHF.

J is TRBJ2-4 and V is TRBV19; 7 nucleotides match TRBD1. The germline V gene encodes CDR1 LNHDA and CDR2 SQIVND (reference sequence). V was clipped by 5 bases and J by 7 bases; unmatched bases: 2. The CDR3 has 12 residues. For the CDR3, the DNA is TGTGCCAGTAGTCGGGACAGTAACATTCAGTACTTC. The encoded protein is CASSRDSNIQYF. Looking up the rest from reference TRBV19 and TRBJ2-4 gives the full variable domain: DGGITQSPKYLFRKEGQNVTLSCEQNLNHDAMYWYRQDPGQGLRLIYYSQIVNDFQKGDIAEGYSVSREKKESFPLTVTSAQKNPTAFYLCASSRDSNIQYFGAGTRLSVL.

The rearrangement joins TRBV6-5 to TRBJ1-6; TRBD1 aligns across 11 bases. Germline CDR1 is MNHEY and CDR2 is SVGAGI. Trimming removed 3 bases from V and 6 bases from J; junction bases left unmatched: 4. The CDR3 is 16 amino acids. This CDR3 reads CASSYEGTGGNSPLHF. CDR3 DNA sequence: TGTGCCAGCAGTTATGAGGGGACAGGGGGTAATTCACCCCTCCACTTT.

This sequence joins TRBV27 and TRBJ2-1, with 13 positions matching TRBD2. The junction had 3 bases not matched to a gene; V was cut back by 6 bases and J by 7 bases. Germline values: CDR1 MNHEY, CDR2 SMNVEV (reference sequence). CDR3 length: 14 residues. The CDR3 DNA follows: TGTGCCAGCAGGGGACTAGCGGGGTGGAATGAGCAGTTCTTC. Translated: CASRGLAGWNEQFF.

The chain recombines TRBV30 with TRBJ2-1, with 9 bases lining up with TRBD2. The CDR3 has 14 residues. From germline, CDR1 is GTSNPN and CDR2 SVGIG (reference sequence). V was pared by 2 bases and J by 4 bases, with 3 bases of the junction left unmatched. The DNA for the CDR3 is TGTGCCTGGAGTAGCGGGGGGCGGTACAATGAGCAGTTCTTC. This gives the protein CAWSSGGRYNEQFF.

The CDR3 DNA sequence: TGTGCCAGCAGTTCCGGGACAGGGGGCAATGAAAAACTGTTTTTT. Its translation is CASSSGTGGNEKLFF. V and J are TRBV6-5 and TRBJ1-4, with 12 bases fitting TRBD1. V shed 4 bases, J shed 5 bases, and the junction held 2 bases outside the gene matches. Germline V gene data show CDR1 as MNHEY and CDR2 as SVGAGI. This CDR3 has 15 residues.

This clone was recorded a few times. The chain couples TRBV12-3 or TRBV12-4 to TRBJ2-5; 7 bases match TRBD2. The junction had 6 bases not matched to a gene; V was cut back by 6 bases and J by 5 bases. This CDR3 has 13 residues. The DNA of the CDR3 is TGTGCCAGCAGCTCGCGCGGGGGTGAGACCCAGTACTTC. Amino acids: CASSSRGGETQYF.

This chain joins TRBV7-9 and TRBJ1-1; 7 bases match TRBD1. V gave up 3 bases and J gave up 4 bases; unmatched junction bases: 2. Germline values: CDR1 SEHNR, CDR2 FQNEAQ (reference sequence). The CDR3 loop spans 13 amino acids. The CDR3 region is CASSFGQVTEAFF. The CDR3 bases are TGTGCCAGCAGCTTCGGACAGGTCACTGAAGCTTTCTTT.

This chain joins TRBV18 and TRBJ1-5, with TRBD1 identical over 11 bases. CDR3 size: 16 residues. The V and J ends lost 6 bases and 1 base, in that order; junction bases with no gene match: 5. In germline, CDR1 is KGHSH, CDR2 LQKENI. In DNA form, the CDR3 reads TGTGCCAGCTCCCTCGGACAGGGGGCGAGCAATCAGCCCCAGCATTTT. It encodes CASSLGQGASNQPQHF.

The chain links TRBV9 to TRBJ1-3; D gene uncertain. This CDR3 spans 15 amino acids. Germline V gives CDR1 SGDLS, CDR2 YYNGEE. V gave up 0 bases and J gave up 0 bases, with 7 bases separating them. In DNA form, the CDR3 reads TGTGCCAGCAGCGTAGATGGCAGCTCTGGAAACACCATATATTTT. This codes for CASSVDGSSGNTIYF.

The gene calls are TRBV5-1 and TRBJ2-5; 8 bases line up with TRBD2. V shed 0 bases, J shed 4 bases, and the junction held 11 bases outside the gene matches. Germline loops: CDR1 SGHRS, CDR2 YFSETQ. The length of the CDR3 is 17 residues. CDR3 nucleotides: TGCGCCAGCAGCTTGGAAGGTTTCCGGGGGGGCGGAGAGACCCAGTACTTC. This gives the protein CASSLEGFRGGGETQYF.

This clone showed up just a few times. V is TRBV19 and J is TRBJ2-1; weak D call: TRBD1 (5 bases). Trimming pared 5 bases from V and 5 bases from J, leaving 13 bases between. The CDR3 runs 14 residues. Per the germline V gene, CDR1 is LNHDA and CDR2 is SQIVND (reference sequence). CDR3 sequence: CASSPRDRNNEQFF. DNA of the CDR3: TGTGCCAGTAGTCCCAGGGATCGCAACAATGAGCAGTTCTTC.

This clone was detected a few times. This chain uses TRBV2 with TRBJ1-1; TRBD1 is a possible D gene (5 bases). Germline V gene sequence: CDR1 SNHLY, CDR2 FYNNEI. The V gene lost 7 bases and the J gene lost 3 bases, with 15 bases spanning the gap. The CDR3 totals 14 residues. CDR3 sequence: CASKDVLGDTEAFF. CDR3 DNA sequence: TGTGCCAGCAAGGACGTGTTAGGGGACACTGAAGCTTTCTTT. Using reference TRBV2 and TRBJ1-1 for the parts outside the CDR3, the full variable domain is EPEVTQTPSHQVTQMGQEVILRCVPISNHLYFYWYRQILGQKVEFLVSFYNNEISEKSEIFDDQFSVERPDGSNFTLKIRSTKLEDSAMYFCASKDVLGDTEAFFGQGTRLTVV.

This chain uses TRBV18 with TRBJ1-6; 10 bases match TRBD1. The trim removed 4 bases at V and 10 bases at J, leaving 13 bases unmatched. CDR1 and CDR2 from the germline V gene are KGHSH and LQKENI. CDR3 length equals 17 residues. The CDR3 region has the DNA TGTGCCAGCTCACACAACTTCGACAGGGGGCATTTCTCACCCCTCCACTTT. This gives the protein CASSHNFDRGHFSPLHF.

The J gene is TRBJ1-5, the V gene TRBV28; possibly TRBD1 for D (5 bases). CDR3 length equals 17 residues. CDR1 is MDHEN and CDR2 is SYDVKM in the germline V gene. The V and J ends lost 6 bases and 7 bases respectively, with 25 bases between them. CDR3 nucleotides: TGTGCCAGCAGCTCCGGGTGGATCACTGAGCAGGGACAGCCCCAGCATTTT. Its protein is CASSSGWITEQGQPQHF. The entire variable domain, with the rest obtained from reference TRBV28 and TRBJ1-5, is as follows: DVKVTQSSRYLVKRTGEKVFLECVQDMDHENMFWYRQDPGLGLRLIYFSYDVKMKEKGDIPEGYSVSREKKERFSLILESASTNQTSMYLCASSSGWITEQGQPQHFGDGTRLSIL.

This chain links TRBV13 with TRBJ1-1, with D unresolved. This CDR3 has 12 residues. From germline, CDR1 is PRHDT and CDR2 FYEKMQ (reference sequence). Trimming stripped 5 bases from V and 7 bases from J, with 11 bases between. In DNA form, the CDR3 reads TGTGCCAGCAGCCTATGGAGTATTGAAGCTTTCTTT. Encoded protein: CASSLWSIEAFF.

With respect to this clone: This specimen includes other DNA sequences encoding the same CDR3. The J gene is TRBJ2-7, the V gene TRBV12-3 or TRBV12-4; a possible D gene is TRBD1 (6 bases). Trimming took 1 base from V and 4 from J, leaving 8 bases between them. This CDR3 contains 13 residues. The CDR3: CASSLGTDYEQYF. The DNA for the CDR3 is TGTGCCAGCAGTTTAGGGACAGATTACGAGCAGTACTTC.

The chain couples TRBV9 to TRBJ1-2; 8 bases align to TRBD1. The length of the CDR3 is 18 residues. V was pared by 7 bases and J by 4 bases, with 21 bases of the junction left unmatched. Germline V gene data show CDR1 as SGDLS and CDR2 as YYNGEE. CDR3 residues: CASAFRRDRPPDAYGYTF. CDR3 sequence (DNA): TGTGCCAGCGCATTTAGGCGGGACAGGCCCCCGGACGCCTATGGCTACACCTTC. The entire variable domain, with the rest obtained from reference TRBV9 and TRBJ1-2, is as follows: DSGVTQTPKHLITATGQRVTLRCSPRSGDLSVYWYQQSLDQGLQFLIQYYNGEERAKGNILERFSAQQFPDLHSELNLSSLELGDSALYFCASAFRRDRPPDAYGYTFGSGTRLTVV.

CDR3 bases: TGCGCCAGCAGCCCCGACCCTCAGGGGAGCACAGATACGCAGTATTTT. As protein: CASSPDPQGSTDTQYF. The chain has TRBV5-1 and TRBJ2-3; TRBD1 is a possible D gene (6 bases). The CDR3 covers 16 residues. CDR1 and CDR2 (germline): SGHRS, YFSETQ. V gave up 4 bases and J gave up 0 bases, with 15 bases separating them.

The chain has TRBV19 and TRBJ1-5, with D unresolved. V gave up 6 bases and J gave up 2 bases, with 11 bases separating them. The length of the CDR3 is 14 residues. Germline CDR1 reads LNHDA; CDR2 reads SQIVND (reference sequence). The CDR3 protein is CASRGSGGNQPQHF. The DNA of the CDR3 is TGTGCCAGTAGAGGCAGCGGGGGCAATCAGCCCCAGCATTTT.

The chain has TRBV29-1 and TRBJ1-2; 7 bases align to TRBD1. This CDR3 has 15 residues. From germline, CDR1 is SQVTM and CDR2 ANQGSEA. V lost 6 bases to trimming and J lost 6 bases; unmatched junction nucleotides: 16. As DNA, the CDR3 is TGCAGCGTGGGGGAGACAGGGATTCCCAACCATGGCTACACCTTC. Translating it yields CSVGETGIPNHGYTF.

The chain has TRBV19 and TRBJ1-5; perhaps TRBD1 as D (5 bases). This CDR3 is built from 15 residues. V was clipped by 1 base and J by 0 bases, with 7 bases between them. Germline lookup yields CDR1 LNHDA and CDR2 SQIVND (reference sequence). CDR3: CASSIGRDSNQPQHF. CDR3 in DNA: TGTGCCAGTAGTATAGGCAGGGATAGCAATCAGCCCCAGCATTTT.